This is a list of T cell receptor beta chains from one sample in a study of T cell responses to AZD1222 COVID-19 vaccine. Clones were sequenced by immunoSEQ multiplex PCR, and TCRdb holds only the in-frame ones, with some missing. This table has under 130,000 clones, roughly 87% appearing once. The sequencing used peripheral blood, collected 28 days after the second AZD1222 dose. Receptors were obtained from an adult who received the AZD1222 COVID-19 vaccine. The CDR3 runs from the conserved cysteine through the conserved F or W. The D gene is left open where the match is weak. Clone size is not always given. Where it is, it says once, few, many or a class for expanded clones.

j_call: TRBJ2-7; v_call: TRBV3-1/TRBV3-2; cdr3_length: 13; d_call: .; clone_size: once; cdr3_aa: CASSRNGPYEQYF; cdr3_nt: TGTGCCAGCAGCCGAAATGGCCCTTACGAGCAGTACTTC
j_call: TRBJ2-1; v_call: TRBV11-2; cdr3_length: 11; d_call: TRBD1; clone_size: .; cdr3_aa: CASSWGQEQFF; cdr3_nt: TGTGCCAGCAGCTGGGGACAGGAGCAGTTCTTC
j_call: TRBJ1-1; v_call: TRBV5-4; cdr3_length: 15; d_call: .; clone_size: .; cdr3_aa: CASSLVGQTVPEAFF; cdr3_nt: TGTGCCAGCAGCTTGGTAGGCCAGACCGTCCCTGAAGCTTTCTTT
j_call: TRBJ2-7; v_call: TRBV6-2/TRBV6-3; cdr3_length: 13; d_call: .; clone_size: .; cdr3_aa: CASSRNTYYEQYF; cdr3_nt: TGTGCCAGCAGTCGTAACACCTACTACGAGCAGTACTTC
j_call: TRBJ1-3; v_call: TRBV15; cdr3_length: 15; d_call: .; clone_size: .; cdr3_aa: CATSRDRGYGNTIYF; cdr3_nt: TGTGCCACCAGCAGAGACAGGGGCTATGGAAACACCATATATTTT
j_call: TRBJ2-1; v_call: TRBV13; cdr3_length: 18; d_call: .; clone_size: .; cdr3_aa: CASSLVLGTPSSYNEQFF; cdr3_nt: TGTGCCAGCAGCTTAGTCCTCGGGACTCCCAGCTCCTACAATGAGCAGTTCTTC
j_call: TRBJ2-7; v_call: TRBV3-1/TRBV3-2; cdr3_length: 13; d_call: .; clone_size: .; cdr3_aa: CASSHAVAYEQYF; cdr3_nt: TGTGCCAGCAGCCATGCGGTGGCCTACGAGCAGTACTTC
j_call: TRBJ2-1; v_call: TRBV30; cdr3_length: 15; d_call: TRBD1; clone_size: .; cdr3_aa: CAWTGDRESYNEQFF; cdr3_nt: TGTGCCTGGACCGGGGACAGGGAGTCCTACAATGAGCAGTTCTTC
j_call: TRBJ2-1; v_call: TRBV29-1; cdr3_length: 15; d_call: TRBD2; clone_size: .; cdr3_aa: CSVDWLLAGAGEQFF; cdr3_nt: TGCAGCGTTGATTGGTTACTAGCGGGAGCTGGTGAGCAGTTCTTC
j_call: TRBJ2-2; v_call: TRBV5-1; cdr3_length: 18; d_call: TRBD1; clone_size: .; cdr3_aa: CASSLERQGPKNTGELFF; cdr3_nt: TGCGCCAGCAGCTTGGAGCGACAGGGTCCCAAGAACACCGGGGAGCTGTTTTTT
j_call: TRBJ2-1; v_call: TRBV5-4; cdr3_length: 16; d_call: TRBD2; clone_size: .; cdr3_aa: CASSLGGTSGSDEQFF; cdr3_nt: TGTGCCAGCAGCTTGGGTGGGACTAGCGGGAGTGATGAGCAGTTCTTC
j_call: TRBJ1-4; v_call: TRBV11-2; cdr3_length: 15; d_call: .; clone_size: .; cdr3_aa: CASSSLGGDNEKLFF; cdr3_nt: TGTGCCAGCAGCTCCTTGGGAGGGGATAATGAAAAACTGTTTTTT
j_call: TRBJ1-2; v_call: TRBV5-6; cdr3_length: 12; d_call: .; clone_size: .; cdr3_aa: CASSWGNYGYTF; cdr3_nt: TGTGCCAGCAGCTGGGGGAACTATGGCTACACCTTC
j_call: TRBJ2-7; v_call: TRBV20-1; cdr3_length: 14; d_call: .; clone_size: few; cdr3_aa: CSASRHNLQYEQYF; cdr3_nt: TGCAGTGCTAGTAGACATAACCTCCAATACGAGCAGTACTTC
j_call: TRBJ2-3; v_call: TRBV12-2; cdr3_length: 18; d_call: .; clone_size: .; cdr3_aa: CASRFRIDRRSYTDTQYF; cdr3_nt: TGTGCAAGTCGCTTCAGAATAGACAGGAGATCTTACACAGATACGCAGTATTTT
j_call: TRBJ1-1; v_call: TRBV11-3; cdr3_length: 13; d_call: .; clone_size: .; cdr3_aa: CASSATGNTEAFF; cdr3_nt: TGTGCCAGCAGCGCTACAGGGAACACTGAAGCTTTCTTT
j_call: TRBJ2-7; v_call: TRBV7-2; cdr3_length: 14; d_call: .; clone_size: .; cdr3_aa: CASSLFLSSYEQYF; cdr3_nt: TGTGCCAGCAGCTTGTTCCTAAGCTCCTACGAGCAGTACTTC
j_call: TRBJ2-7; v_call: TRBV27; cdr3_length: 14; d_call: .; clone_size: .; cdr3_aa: CASSLLGSTYEQYF; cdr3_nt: TGTGCCAGCAGTTTATTAGGGTCAACCTACGAGCAGTACTTC
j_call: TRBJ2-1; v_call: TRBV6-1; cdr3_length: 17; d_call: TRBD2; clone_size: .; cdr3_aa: CASSEAGSGRANNEQFF; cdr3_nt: TGTGCCAGCAGTGAAGCGGGTAGCGGGAGGGCCAACAATGAGCAGTTCTTC
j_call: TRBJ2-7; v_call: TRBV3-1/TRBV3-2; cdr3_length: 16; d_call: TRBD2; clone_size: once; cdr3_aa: CASSPGGLAGGYEQYF; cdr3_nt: TGTGCCAGCAGCCCCGGGGGGCTAGCGGGAGGCTACGAGCAGTACTTC
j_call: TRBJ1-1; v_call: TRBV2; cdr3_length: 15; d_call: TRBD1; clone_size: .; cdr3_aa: CASSPLGQGGTEAFF; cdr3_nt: TGTGCCAGCAGTCCCCTCGGGCAGGGGGGCACTGAAGCTTTCTTT
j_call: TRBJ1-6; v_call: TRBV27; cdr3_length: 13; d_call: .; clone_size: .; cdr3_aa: CASSLSPASPLHF; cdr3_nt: TGTGCCAGCAGTTTATCGCCGGCCTCACCCCTCCACTTT
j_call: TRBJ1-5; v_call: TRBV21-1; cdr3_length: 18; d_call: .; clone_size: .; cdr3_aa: CASSKGGQGWDTNQPQHF; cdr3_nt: TGTGCCAGCAGCAAAGGGGGACAGGGATGGGACACCAATCAGCCCCAGCATTTT
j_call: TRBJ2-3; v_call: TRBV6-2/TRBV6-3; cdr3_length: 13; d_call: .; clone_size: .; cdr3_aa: CASSGPYGDTQYF; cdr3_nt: TGTGCCAGCAGTGGGCCTTACGGAGATACGCAGTATTTT
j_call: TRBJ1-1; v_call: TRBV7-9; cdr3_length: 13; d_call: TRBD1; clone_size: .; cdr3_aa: CASSWTGEPEAFF; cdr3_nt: TGTGCCAGCAGCTGGACAGGGGAGCCTGAAGCTTTCTTT
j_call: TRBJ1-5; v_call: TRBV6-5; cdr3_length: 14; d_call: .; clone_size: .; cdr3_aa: CATAERGENQPQHF; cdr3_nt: TGTGCCACCGCAGAGAGGGGGGAAAATCAGCCCCAGCATTTT
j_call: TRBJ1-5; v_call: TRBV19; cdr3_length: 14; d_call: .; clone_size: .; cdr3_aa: CASRGGGSNQPQHF; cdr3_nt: TGTGCCAGTAGGGGGGGCGGGAGCAATCAGCCCCAGCATTTT
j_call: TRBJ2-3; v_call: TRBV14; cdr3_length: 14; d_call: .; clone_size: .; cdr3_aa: CASSPWGDTDTQYF; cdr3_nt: TGTGCCAGCAGCCCCTGGGGGGACACAGATACGCAGTATTTT
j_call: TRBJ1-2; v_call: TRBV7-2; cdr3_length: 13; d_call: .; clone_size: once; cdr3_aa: CASSFPGVGGYTF; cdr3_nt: TGTGCCAGCAGCTTCCCAGGGGTTGGGGGCTACACCTTC
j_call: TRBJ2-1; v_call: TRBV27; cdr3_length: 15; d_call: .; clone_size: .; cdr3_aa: CASSFTRLPYNEQFF; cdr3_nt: TGTGCCAGCAGTTTTACCAGGCTCCCCTACAATGAGCAGTTCTTC
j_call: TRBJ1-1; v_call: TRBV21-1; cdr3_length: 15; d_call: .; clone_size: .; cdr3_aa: CASSKLDRVGTEAFF; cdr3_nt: TGTGCCAGCAGCAAACTTGACAGGGTAGGTACTGAAGCTTTCTTT
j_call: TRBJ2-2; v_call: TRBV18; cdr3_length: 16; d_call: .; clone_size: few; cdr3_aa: CASSPRQSTNTGELFF; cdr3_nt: TGTGCCAGCTCACCGAGACAGTCCACGAACACCGGGGAGCTGTTTTTT
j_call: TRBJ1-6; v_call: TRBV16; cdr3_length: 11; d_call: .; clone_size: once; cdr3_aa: CASSLGPGLHF; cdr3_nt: TGTGCCAGCAGCCTCGGTCCGGGCCTCCACTTT
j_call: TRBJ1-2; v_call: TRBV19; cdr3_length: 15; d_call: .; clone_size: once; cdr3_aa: CASSNKGQDAYGYTF; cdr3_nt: TGTGCCAGTAGTAATAAGGGGCAGGACGCCTATGGCTACACCTTC
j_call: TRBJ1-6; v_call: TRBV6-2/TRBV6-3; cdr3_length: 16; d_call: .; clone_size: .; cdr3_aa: CASSPPGTRRDSPLHF; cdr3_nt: TGTGCCAGCAGTCCCCCTGGGACTCGGCGAGATTCACCCCTCCACTTT
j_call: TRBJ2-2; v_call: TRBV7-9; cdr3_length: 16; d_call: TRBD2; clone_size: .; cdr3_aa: CASSHLPTSVTGELFF; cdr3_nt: TGTGCCAGCAGCCACCTCCCGACTAGCGTCACCGGGGAGCTGTTTTTT
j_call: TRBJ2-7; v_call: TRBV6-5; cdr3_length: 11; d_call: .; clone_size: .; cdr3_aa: CASRTTYEQYF; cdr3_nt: TGTGCCAGCAGAACGACCTACGAGCAGTACTTC
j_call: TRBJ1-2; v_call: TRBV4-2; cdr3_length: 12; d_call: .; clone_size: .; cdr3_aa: CASSGGAGGYTF; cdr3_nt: TGTGCCAGCAGCGGGGGGGCAGGCGGCTACACCTTC
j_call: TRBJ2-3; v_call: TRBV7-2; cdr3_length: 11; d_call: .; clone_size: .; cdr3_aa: CASSTTDTQYF; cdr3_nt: TGTGCCAGCAGCACCACAGATACGCAGTATTTT
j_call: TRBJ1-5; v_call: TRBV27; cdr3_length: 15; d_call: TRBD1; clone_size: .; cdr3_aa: CASSLGQEGNQPQHF; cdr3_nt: TGTGCCAGCAGTTTGGGACAGGAGGGCAATCAGCCCCAGCATTTT
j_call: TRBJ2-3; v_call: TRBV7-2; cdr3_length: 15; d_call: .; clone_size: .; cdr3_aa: CASSPRAGGTDTQYF; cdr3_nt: TGTGCCAGCAGCCCAAGGGCGGGCGGCACAGATACGCAGTATTTT
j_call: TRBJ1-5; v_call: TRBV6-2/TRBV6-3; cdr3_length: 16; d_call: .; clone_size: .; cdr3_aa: CASSYLGGAVNQPQHF; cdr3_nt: TGTGCCAGCAGTTACCTTGGGGGTGCCGTCAATCAGCCCCAGCATTTT
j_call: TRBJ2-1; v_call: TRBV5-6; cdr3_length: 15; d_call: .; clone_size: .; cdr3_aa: CASSSRALNYNEQFF; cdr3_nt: TGTGCCAGCAGTTCGCGGGCGCTTAACTACAATGAGCAGTTCTTC
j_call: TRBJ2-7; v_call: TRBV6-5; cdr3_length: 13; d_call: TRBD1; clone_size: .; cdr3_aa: CASSKGQGYEQYF; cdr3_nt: TGTGCCAGCAGCAAGGGACAGGGCTACGAGCAGTACTTC
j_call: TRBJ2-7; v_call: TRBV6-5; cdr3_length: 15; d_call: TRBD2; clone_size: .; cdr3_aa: CATTRGLAGLYEQYF; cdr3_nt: TGTGCCACCACGAGGGGACTAGCGGGACTATACGAGCAGTACTTC
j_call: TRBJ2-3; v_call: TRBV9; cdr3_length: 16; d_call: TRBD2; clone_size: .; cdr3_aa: CASTPAGTSRPDTQYF; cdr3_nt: TGTGCCAGCACCCCAGCTGGGACTAGCAGGCCAGATACGCAGTATTTT
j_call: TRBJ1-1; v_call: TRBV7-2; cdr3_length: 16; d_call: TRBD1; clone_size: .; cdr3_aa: CASSPLAGGSNTEAFF; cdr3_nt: TGTGCCAGCAGCCCCCTGGCAGGGGGCTCGAACACTGAAGCTTTCTTT
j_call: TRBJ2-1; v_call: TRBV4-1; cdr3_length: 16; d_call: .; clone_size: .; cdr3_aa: CASSQEQSMSNNEQFF; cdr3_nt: TGCGCCAGCAGCCAAGAACAAAGTATGTCCAACAATGAGCAGTTCTTC
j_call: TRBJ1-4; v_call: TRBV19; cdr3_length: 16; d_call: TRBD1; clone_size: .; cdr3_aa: CASSILQGAGNEKLFF; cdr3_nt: TGTGCCAGTAGTATCCTACAGGGGGCAGGGAATGAAAAACTGTTTTTT
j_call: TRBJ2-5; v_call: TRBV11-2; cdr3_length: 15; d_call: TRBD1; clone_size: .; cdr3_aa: CASTRTGGFQETQYF; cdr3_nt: TGTGCCAGCACAAGGACAGGGGGGTTTCAAGAGACCCAGTACTTC
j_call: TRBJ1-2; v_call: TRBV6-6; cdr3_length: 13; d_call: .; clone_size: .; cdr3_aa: CATRVRVNYGYTF; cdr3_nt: TGTGCCACACGTGTTCGGGTAAACTATGGCTACACCTTC
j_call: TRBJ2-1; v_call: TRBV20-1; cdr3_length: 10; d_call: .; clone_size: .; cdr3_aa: CSARVDEQFF; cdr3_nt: TGCAGTGCTAGAGTAGATGAGCAGTTCTTC
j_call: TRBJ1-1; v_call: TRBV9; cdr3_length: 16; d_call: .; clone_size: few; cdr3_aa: CASSLPLGGVNTEAFF; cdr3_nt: TGTGCCAGCAGCTTACCCTTGGGGGGAGTGAACACTGAAGCTTTCTTT
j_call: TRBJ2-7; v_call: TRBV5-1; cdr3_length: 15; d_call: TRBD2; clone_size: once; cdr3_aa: CASSSPSGLAGEQYF; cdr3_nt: TGCGCCAGCAGCTCCCCCTCGGGCCTAGCGGGGGAGCAGTACTTC
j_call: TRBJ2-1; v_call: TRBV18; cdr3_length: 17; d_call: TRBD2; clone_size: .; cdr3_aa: CASSLISGSPSWHEQFF; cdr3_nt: TGTGCCAGCTCACTCATTAGCGGGAGTCCCTCTTGGCATGAGCAGTTCTTC
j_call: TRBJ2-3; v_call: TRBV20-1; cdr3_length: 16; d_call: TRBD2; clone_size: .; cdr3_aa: CSASSKSGRWGDTQYF; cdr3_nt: TGCAGTGCTAGTTCCAAAAGCGGGAGGTGGGGAGATACGCAGTATTTT
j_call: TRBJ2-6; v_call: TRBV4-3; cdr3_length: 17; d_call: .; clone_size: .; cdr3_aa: CASSQARTASGANVLTF; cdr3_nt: TGCGCCAGCAGCCAAGCCCGGACAGCCTCTGGGGCCAACGTCCTGACTTTC
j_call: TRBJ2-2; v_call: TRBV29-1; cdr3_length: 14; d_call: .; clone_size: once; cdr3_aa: CSVVPRANTGELFF; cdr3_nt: TGCAGCGTTGTTCCCAGGGCCAACACCGGGGAGCTGTTTTTT
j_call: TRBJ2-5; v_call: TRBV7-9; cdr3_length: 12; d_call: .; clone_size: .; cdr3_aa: CASAVSGETQYF; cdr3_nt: TGTGCCAGCGCCGTATCGGGGGAGACCCAGTACTTC
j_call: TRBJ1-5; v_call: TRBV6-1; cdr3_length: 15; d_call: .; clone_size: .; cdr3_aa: CASSEEVWGNQPQHF; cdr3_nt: TGTGCCAGCAGTGAAGAGGTATGGGGCAATCAGCCCCAGCATTTT